What follows are 22 T cell receptor beta chains derived from one specimen sequenced in a study of regulatory T cells in long-lasting Graves disease. For TCR beta, libraries came from iRepertoire HTBI primers and Arm-PCR of CDR3 regions. A single record per CDR3 protein comes from TCRdb applying MiXCR to the multiplex PCR reads. The sample has about 440,000 distinct CDR3 sequences; approximately 16% are singletons. Time point here: newly diagnosed GD, antithyroid drugs for less than 3 months. PBMC-derived RNA was used for the TCR library. These data were also reused for a study on T cells in Graves' hyperthyroidism and ophthalmopathy.

This specimen consisted of peripheral blood mononuclear cells (PBMCs), obtained at new diagnosis, from a patient treated with antithyroid drugs. Receptor source: a woman in her twenties or thirties with Graves disease.

CDR3 coding DNA: TGTGCCAGCAGCCGAGGTTCTAGCGGGAGGGCGGCCTACAATGAGCAGTTCTTC. It codes for CASSRGSSGRAAYNEQFF. This chain uses TRBV14 with TRBJ2-1, with 12 bases fitting TRBD2. CDR3 length: 18 residues. J lost 2 bases, V lost 4 bases, and 9 bases had no gene match. Germline CDR1 is SGHDN and CDR2 is FVKESK.

This chain links TRBV12-3 or TRBV12-4 with TRBJ2-1; D uncertain. This CDR3 has 14 amino acids. V lost 6 bases and J 0 bases, leaving 9 bases between the germline ends. The CDR3: CASRGRSSYNEQFF. CDR3 DNA: TGTGCCAGCAGGGGTCGGAGCTCCTACAATGAGCAGTTCTTC.

This clonotype was observed a handful of times. The chain uses TRBV18 and TRBJ1-5; tentatively, D is TRBD1 (5 bases). The CDR3 has 15 amino acids. The germline V gene encodes CDR1 KGHSH and CDR2 LQKENI. V dropped 3 bases and J dropped 4 bases, with 13 bases sitting between them. CDR3 sequence (DNA): TGTGCCAGCTCACCGGGGGGTTGGGGTAATCAGCCCCAGCATTTT. This gives the protein CASSPGGWGNQPQHF.

Worth noting for this clonotype: This may stem from a read error, because a much larger clone lies one nucleotide away. V and J are TRBV12-3 or TRBV12-4 and TRBJ2-7; D is possibly TRBD1 (6 bases). The CDR3 totals 16 residues. V lost 5 bases, J lost 4 bases, and 21 bases lay in between. This CDR3 reads CASSPRGGQRGYEQYF. CDR3 nucleotides: TGTGCCAGCAGTCCGAGAGGAGGACAGAGGGGATACGAGCAGTACTTC.

This chain links TRBV11-2 with TRBJ2-7; possibly TRBD2 for D (5 bases). V lost 1 base and J 4 bases, leaving 11 bases between the germline ends. Per germline, CDR1 SGHAT and CDR2 FQNNGV. CDR3 length: 14 amino acids. The CDR3 region has the DNA TGTGCCAGCAGCTTAGCAGAGCGGAGATACGAGCAGTACTTC. This gives the protein CASSLAERRYEQYF.

In its sample, this clonotype was seen many times. The chain has TRBV20-1 and TRBJ1-1; D unclear. Between the trimmed V and J ends, which lost 5 bases and 1 base, there was a span of 8 bases. Germline V gene sequence: CDR1 DFQATT, CDR2 SNEGSKA (reference sequence). The CDR3 runs 12 residues. CDR3 loop: CSALDGNTEAFF. CDR3 DNA: TGCAGTGCTTTGGACGGGAACACTGAAGCTTTCTTT.

This clonotype was detected many times. This chain joins TRBV28 and TRBJ2-7; TRBD2 is a possible D gene (6 bases). V was trimmed by 4 bases and J by 7 bases, leaving 14 bases between them. The CDR3 contains 13 residues. Per the germline V gene, CDR1 is MDHEN and CDR2 is SYDVKM. The CDR3 DNA is TGTGCCAGCAGTTGGTCGGGAGTGGGTGAGCAGTACTTC. It yields the protein CASSWSGVGEQYF.

This clonotype came up a few times. The CDR3 DNA is TGTGCCAGCAGATGGGGATACGAGCAGTACTTC. This codes for CASRWGYEQYF. The chain uses TRBV27 and TRBJ2-7; unclear D gene. Germline V CDR1 and CDR2: MNHEY, SMNVEV (reference sequence). V was trimmed by 6 bases and J by 4 bases, leaving 7 bases between them. The CDR3 extends over 11 amino acids.

This clonotype has just a few counts. The gene calls are TRBV6-9 and TRBJ2-7; D might be TRBD1 or TRBD2, each matching 5 bases. CDR1 and CDR2 from the germline V gene are MNHGY and SVAAGI. The V end was cut by 3 bases, the J end by 4 bases, with 13 bases between. This CDR3 comprises 14 residues. CDR3 nucleotide sequence: TGTGCCAGCAGTTACGTCGGGACGGCGTACGAGCAGTACTTC. Translating gives CASSYVGTAYEQYF.

This clonotype was observed at least ten times. The chain uses TRBV28 and TRBJ1-4; TRBD1 agrees at 7 bases. From germline, CDR1 is MDHEN and CDR2 SYDVKM. The V gene end was trimmed by 5 bases and the J gene end by 8 bases; junction bases not matched to a gene: 8. This CDR3 has 14 amino acids. The chain's CDR3 is CASSATGLDEKLFF. DNA for the CDR3: TGTGCCAGCAGTGCGACAGGGTTGGACGAAAAACTGTTTTTT.

This clonotype was seen ten or more times. The chain combines TRBV2 with TRBJ2-3; the D gene is possibly TRBD2 (6 bases). The CDR3 extends over 14 amino acids. CDR1 is SNHLY and CDR2 is FYNNEI in the germline V gene. Trimming took off 6 bases at V and 3 bases at J, with 13 bases between the two ends. In nucleotides, the CDR3 is TGTGCCAGCAGCCCCGAGCGGGTAACAGATACGCAGTATTTT. This codes for CASSPERVTDTQYF.

This clonotype occurred many times. The rearrangement joins TRBV20-1 to TRBJ1-1; D perhaps matches TRBD1 (5 bases). V shed 7 bases and J shed 4 bases, with 10 bases lying between them. CDR1 is DFQATT and CDR2 is SNEGSKA in the germline V gene (reference sequence). The CDR3 is 11 residues long. For the CDR3, the DNA is TGCAGTGGGGGGGACGGCACTGAAGCTTTCTTT. Translating gives CSGGDGTEAFF.

Details on this clonotype: Just one base apart from a much larger clone, this may be a read error. The chain couples TRBV30 to TRBJ1-2; D gene ambiguous. Germline CDR1 reads GTSNPN; CDR2 reads SVGIG (reference sequence). The CDR3 spans 13 residues. V lost 6 bases and J lost 8, with 19 bases in between. CDR3 sequence: CACSVGSTGGYTF. The CDR3, as DNA: TGTGCCTGTAGCGTTGGCTCTACTGGCGGCTACACCTTC.

This clonotype has more than one count but fewer than ten. The V and J genes are TRBV9 and TRBJ2-5; the D gene could be TRBD1 or TRBD2 (5 bases each). Trimming removed 3 bases at V and 3 bases at J, with 15 bases between. The germline gives CDR1 SGDLS, CDR2 YYNGEE. The CDR3 loop spans 15 amino acids. The CDR3 here is CASSALGTGEETQYF. CDR3 coding DNA: TGTGCCAGCAGCGCCCTCGGGACCGGCGAAGAGACCCAGTACTTC.

This clonotype has a count of ten or more. The V call is TRBV2, the J call TRBJ1-6; 10 nucleotides line up with TRBD1. Looked up from germline, CDR1 is SNHLY and CDR2 is FYNNEI. V shed 6 bases and J 4 bases; nucleotides not matched to a gene: 6. The CDR3 length is 16 residues. This CDR3 is CASRRTGGFYNSPLHF. CDR3 DNA sequence: TGTGCCAGCAGGCGGACAGGGGGGTTTTATAATTCACCCCTCCACTTT.

This clonotype was recorded at least ten times. The V gene is TRBV12-5, the J gene TRBJ2-1, with 8 bases matching TRBD2. The CDR3 extends over 17 amino acids. Per the germline V gene, CDR1 is LGHNT and CDR2 is FRNRAP. V lost 1 base and J lost 5; bases outside the gene matches: 10. The CDR3 spells CASGLAPGTRNHNEQFF. In DNA, the CDR3 is TGTGCTAGTGGTTTGGCGCCCGGGACTAGGAACCACAATGAGCAGTTCTTC.

The chain carries TRBV11-2 and TRBJ2-5, with 9 bases lining up with TRBD2. CDR1 is SGHAT, CDR2 FQNNGV, per germline. Unmatched junction bases numbered 14, after V lost 4 bases and J lost 2 bases. This CDR3 has 18 residues. The CDR3 DNA reads TGTGCCAGCAGCTCCGGGGGACTAGCAAGGTCGGGGCAAGAGACCCAGTACTTC. The encoded protein is CASSSGGLARSGQETQYF.

The chain is built from TRBV20-1 and TRBJ2-1; TRBD2 matches at 7 bases. This CDR3 has 14 residues. The trim removed 5 bases at V and 8 bases at J, leaving 12 bases unmatched. Germline values: CDR1 DFQATT, CDR2 SNEGSKA (reference sequence). The CDR3: CSARRDYRGYEQFF. CDR3 nucleotides: TGCAGTGCTCGAAGGGACTACCGGGGATATGAGCAGTTCTTC.

A note on this clonotype: A much larger clone lies one base from this, so it may be a read error. The J gene is TRBJ2-1, the V gene TRBV7-3; TRBD2 aligns across 8 bases. The CDR3 totals 15 residues. V shed 8 bases and J 0 bases; nucleotides not matched to a gene: 6. Germline loops: CDR1 SGHTA, CDR2 FQGTGA. For the CDR3, the DNA is TGTGCCAGCTCTACGGGAGGGGTCTCCTACAATGAGCAGTTCTTC. This codes for CASSTGGVSYNEQFF.

This clonotype was seen at least ten times. V gene TRBV5-1 combines with J gene TRBJ1-1; the D is unclear. Germline V gene lookup returns CDR1 SGHRS and CDR2 YFSETQ. This CDR3 is built from 15 residues. V lost 0 bases and J 8 bases, leaving 17 bases between the germline ends. DNA for the CDR3: TGCGCCAGCAGCTTGGGAGCCGTCTTGGAAGTGGAAGCTTTCTTT. This translates into CASSLGAVLEVEAFF. Looking up the rest from reference TRBV5-1 and TRBJ1-1 gives the full variable domain: KAGVTQTPRYLIKTRGQQVTLSCSPISGHRSVSWYQQTPGQGLQFLFEYFSETQRNKGNFPGRFSGRQFSNSRSEMNVSTLELGDSALYLCASSLGAVLEVEAFFGQGTRLTVV.

In this sample, this clonotype turned up a few times. The V gene is TRBV29-1, the J gene TRBJ2-5, with D tentatively TRBD1 or TRBD2 (5 bases each). V lost 7 bases and J 5 bases, leaving 20 bases between the germline ends. The CDR3 is 14 amino acids. Germline V gives CDR1 SQVTM, CDR2 ANQGSEA. CDR3 protein: CSAPGPPLWETQYF. In nucleotides, the CDR3 is TGCAGCGCTCCGGGACCTCCCTTGTGGGAGACCCAGTACTTC.

The chain uses TRBV6-1 and TRBJ2-1; D might be TRBD2 (6 bases). This CDR3 contains 13 residues. The ends were cut back, 7 bases at V and 4 bases at J, with 11 bases in the middle. Germline CDR1 is MNHNS and CDR2 is SASEGT. DNA for the CDR3: TGTGCCAGCACCTACGGGGGTTACAATGAGCAGTTCTTC. Protein: CASTYGGYNEQFF.